This T cell receptor beta chain emerged from a study of identical twins. V lost 1 base, J lost 5 bases, and 15 bases lay in between. The CDR3 has 15 amino acids. Germline V gene lookup returns CDR1 DFQATT and CDR2 SNEGSKA (reference sequence). Template switching added a universal primer site; cDNA carried unique molecular identifiers. From the 5' RACE reads, TCRdb called clonotypes with MiXCR, one entry per CDR3 protein. The sample has 600,000 to 700,000 distinct CDR3 sequences, less than 25% seen once. The data also belong to a second study, concerning T cells expressing NK-cell markers. Per that paper: Sorted CD3+CD56+NKG2C+, CD3+CD56+NKG2C- and CD3+CD56-NKG2C+ T cells supplied TCR beta repertoires. The leading position in the CD3+CD56-NKG2C+ fraction of several donors also went to these clonotypes.

Specimen: PBMCs. This clonotype was sampled from a woman aged 18-29 years in good health. The chain employs TRBV20-1 and TRBJ1-3; TRBD1 is a possible D gene (5 bases). CDR3 sequence: CSARGGTRARNTIYF. The CDR3 nucleotides read TGCAGTGCTAGAGGTGGGACCAGGGCCCGAAACACCATATATTTT.